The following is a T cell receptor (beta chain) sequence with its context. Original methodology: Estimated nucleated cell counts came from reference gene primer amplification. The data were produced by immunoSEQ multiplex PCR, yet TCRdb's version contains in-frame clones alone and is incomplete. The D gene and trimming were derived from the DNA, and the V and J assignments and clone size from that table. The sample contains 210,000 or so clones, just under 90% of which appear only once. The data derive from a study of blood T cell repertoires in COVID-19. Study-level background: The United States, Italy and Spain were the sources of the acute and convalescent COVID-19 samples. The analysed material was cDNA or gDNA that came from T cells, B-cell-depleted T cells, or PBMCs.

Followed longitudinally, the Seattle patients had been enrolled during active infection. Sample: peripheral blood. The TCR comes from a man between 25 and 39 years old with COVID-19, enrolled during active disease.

CDR3 region: CASIAQGFADTQYF. Written as DNA, the CDR3 is TGTGCCAGCATAGCACAGGGTTTTGCAGATACGCAGTATTTT. The chain uses TRBV6-4 and TRBJ2-3, with D perhaps matching TRBD1 (6 bases). Deletions cut 7 bases from V and 4 bases from J, with 15 bases between. CDR1 MRHNA and CDR2 SNTAGT come from the germline V gene. This CDR3 region has 14 residues.